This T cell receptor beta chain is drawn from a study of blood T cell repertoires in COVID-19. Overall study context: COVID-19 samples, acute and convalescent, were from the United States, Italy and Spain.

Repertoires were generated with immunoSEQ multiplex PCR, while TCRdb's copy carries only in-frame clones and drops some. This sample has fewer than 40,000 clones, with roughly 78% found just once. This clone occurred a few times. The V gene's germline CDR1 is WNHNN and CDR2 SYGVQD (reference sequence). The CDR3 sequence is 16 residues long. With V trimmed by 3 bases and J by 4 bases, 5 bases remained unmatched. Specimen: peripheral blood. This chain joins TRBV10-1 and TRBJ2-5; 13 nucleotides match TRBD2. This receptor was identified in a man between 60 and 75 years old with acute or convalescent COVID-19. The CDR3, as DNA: TGCGCCAGCAGTGACTGGACTAGCGGGAGAAGAGAGACCCAGTACTTC. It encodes CASSDWTSGRRETQYF.